A selection of T cell receptor beta chains follows, all from one sample in a study of T-cell memory formation after mild COVID-19. TCRdb re-called the 5' RACE reads through MiXCR, storing one row per CDR3 protein. The sample holds 120,000 to 150,000 distinct CDR3 sequences, 6% to 7% seen once. Sample: PBMCs or a T cell subset sorted from them (not recorded which). These receptors were taken from an adult woman who had mild COVID-19 (a few samples of this study predate the infection). Cell type and time point are not known. CDR3s include the opening cysteine and the closing phenylalanine or tryptophan. D genes are given only for firm matches. Size tells how often a clone was seen (once, few, many) or the class of an expanded clone, and some rows leave it out.

d_gene: NA
j_gene: TRBJ2-2
len: 14
v_gene: TRBV5-6
abundance: few
CDR3aa: CASSLVWVPGELFF
CDR3nt: TGTGCCAGCAGCTTGGTATGGGTTCCCGGGGAGCTGTTTTTT

d_gene: NA
j_gene: TRBJ2-2
len: 16
v_gene: TRBV5-6
abundance: many
CDR3aa: CASWVIAGKNTGELFF
CDR3nt: TGTGCCAGCTGGGTGATTGCAGGGAAGAACACCGGGGAGCTGTTTTTT

d_gene: NA
j_gene: TRBJ2-7
len: 13
v_gene: TRBV6-2/TRBV6-3
abundance: once
CDR3aa: CASSLEIAYEQYF
CDR3nt: TGTGCCAGCAGTTTGGAAATAGCCTACGAGCAGTACTTC

d_gene: TRBD1
j_gene: TRBJ1-2
len: 14
v_gene: TRBV19
abundance: few
CDR3aa: CASTGTGSRYGYTF
CDR3nt: TGTGCCAGTACCGGGACAGGGAGTCGATATGGCTACACCTTC

d_gene: NA
j_gene: TRBJ1-5
len: 17
v_gene: TRBV7-8
abundance: few
CDR3aa: CASSFSYSRVGNQPQHF
CDR3nt: TGTGCCAGCAGCTTCTCATACTCGCGAGTTGGCAATCAGCCCCAGCATTTT

d_gene: TRBD2
j_gene: TRBJ2-1
len: 17
v_gene: TRBV7-3
abundance: few
CDR3aa: CASSLGTSGRFYNEQFF
CDR3nt: TGTGCCAGCAGCCTTGGGACTAGCGGGAGATTCTACAATGAGCAGTTCTTC

d_gene: NA
j_gene: TRBJ2-5
len: 13
v_gene: TRBV24-1
abundance: many
CDR3aa: CATSVGGLETQYF
CDR3nt: TGTGCCACCAGTGTAGGAGGGTTGGAGACCCAGTACTTC

d_gene: TRBD1
j_gene: TRBJ2-7
len: 13
v_gene: TRBV7-3
abundance: few
CDR3aa: CASSPGTGGSLYF
CDR3nt: TGTGCCAGCAGCCCGGGAACAGGGGGATCGTTGTACTTC

d_gene: NA
j_gene: TRBJ2-1
len: 17
v_gene: TRBV6-2/TRBV6-3
abundance: NA
CDR3aa: CASSPRGGGLGYNEQFF
CDR3nt: TGTGCCAGCAGTCCCAGGGGGGGGGGCCTGGGCTACAATGAGCAGTTCTTC

d_gene: TRBD2
j_gene: TRBJ2-7
len: 14
v_gene: TRBV4-3
abundance: NA
CDR3aa: CASSRREGPYEQYF
CDR3nt: TGCGCCAGCAGCCGGCGGGAGGGCCCGTACGAGCAGTACTTC

d_gene: NA
j_gene: TRBJ2-2
len: 16
v_gene: TRBV5-1
abundance: few
CDR3aa: CASSLSGDTNTGELFF
CDR3nt: TGCGCCAGCAGCTTGTCAGGGGATACTAACACCGGGGAGCTGTTTTTT

d_gene: TRBD2
j_gene: TRBJ2-2
len: 15
v_gene: TRBV20-1
abundance: many
CDR3aa: CSARSSGKATGELFF
CDR3nt: TGCAGTGCTAGATCGAGCGGGAAGGCCACCGGGGAGCTGTTTTTT

d_gene: NA
j_gene: TRBJ1-2
len: 13
v_gene: TRBV20-1
abundance: NA
CDR3aa: CSALQEGLYGYTF
CDR3nt: TGCAGTGCACTCCAGGAGGGGTTATATGGCTACACCTTC

d_gene: NA
j_gene: TRBJ1-2
len: 15
v_gene: TRBV5-5
abundance: NA
CDR3aa: CASSPGDGSNYGYTF
CDR3nt: TGTGCCAGCAGCCCCGGGGACGGATCTAACTATGGCTACACCTTC

d_gene: NA
j_gene: TRBJ1-6
len: 12
v_gene: TRBV6-4
abundance: many
CDR3aa: CASSDGNSPLHF
CDR3nt: TGTGCCAGCAGTGACGGAAATTCACCCCTCCACTTT

d_gene: NA
j_gene: TRBJ1-3
len: 14
v_gene: TRBV12-3/TRBV12-4
abundance: many
CDR3aa: CASREGGSGNTIYF
CDR3nt: TGTGCCAGCAGAGAAGGGGGCTCTGGAAACACCATATATTTT

d_gene: NA
j_gene: TRBJ1-6
len: 20
v_gene: TRBV7-8
abundance: NA
CDR3aa: CASSLAGGKLGLVGNSPLHF
CDR3nt: TGTGCCAGCAGCTTAGCGGGGGGCAAGCTCGGGCTGGTCGGAAATTCACCCCTCCACTTT

d_gene: TRBD2
j_gene: TRBJ2-7
len: 15
v_gene: TRBV7-6
abundance: many
CDR3aa: CASSPRTSGLYEQYF
CDR3nt: TGTGCCAGCAGCCCCAGGACTAGCGGACTTTACGAGCAGTACTTC

d_gene: TRBD1
j_gene: TRBJ1-1
len: 13
v_gene: TRBV5-1
abundance: NA
CDR3aa: CASSIGTALEAFF
CDR3nt: TGCGCCAGCAGCATCGGGACAGCTCTAGAGGCTTTCTTT

d_gene: NA
j_gene: TRBJ2-5
len: 12
v_gene: TRBV5-1
abundance: many
CDR3aa: CASSLREETQYF
CDR3nt: TGCGCCAGCAGCTTGCGGGAAGAGACCCAGTACTTC

d_gene: TRBD2
j_gene: TRBJ2-7
len: 13
v_gene: TRBV20-1
abundance: many
CDR3aa: CSASGLAGDEQYF
CDR3nt: TGCAGTGCTAGCGGACTAGCGGGAGACGAGCAGTACTTC

d_gene: TRBD1
j_gene: TRBJ2-1
len: 13
v_gene: TRBV6-2/TRBV6-3
abundance: few
CDR3aa: CASKETGGNEQFF
CDR3nt: TGTGCCAGCAAAGAGACAGGGGGAAATGAGCAGTTCTTC

d_gene: NA
j_gene: TRBJ2-5
len: 15
v_gene: TRBV4-1
abundance: many
CDR3aa: CASSQDLSGGETQYF
CDR3nt: TGCGCCAGCAGCCAAGATTTGTCCGGAGGAGAGACCCAGTACTTC

d_gene: TRBD1
j_gene: TRBJ2-1
len: 12
v_gene: TRBV5-6
abundance: NA
CDR3aa: CASSRPTGLPFF
CDR3nt: TGTGCCAGCAGCAGACCGACAGGGCTACCGTTCTTC

d_gene: TRBD1
j_gene: TRBJ1-1
len: 16
v_gene: TRBV10-2
abundance: few
CDR3aa: CASSEPHGQGGTEAFF
CDR3nt: TGCGCCAGCAGTGAGCCCCACGGACAGGGGGGCACTGAAGCTTTCTTT

d_gene: NA
j_gene: TRBJ1-1
len: 15
v_gene: TRBV18
abundance: NA
CDR3aa: CASSPLPTGNTEAFF
CDR3nt: TGTGCCAGCTCACCACTACCGACAGGGAACACTGAAGCTTTCTTT

d_gene: TRBD1
j_gene: TRBJ2-2
len: 17
v_gene: TRBV9
abundance: many
CDR3aa: CASSVNTGTGATGELFF
CDR3nt: TGTGCCAGCAGCGTTAACACCGGGACAGGGGCCACCGGGGAGCTGTTTTTT

d_gene: TRBD1
j_gene: TRBJ1-2
len: 13
v_gene: TRBV5-1
abundance: NA
CDR3aa: CASSTGQGYGYTF
CDR3nt: TGCGCCAGCAGCACGGGACAGGGCTATGGCTACACCTTC

d_gene: NA
j_gene: TRBJ1-1
len: 14
v_gene: TRBV7-9
abundance: NA
CDR3aa: CASSSQVYKTEAFF
CDR3nt: TGTGCCAGCAGCTCACAGGTTTATAAAACTGAAGCTTTCTTT

d_gene: TRBD1
j_gene: TRBJ1-1
len: 19
v_gene: TRBV7-9
abundance: many
CDR3aa: CASSLAAGTGSYGQQEAFF
CDR3nt: TGTGCCAGCAGCTTAGCCGCCGGGACAGGATCCTACGGCCAGCAAGAAGCTTTCTTT

d_gene: NA
j_gene: TRBJ1-1
len: 13
v_gene: TRBV12-3/TRBV12-4
abundance: many
CDR3aa: CASRGPGNTEAFF
CDR3nt: TGTGCCAGCAGGGGTCCAGGGAACACTGAAGCTTTCTTT

d_gene: TRBD2
j_gene: TRBJ2-1
len: 13
v_gene: TRBV20-1
abundance: many
CDR3aa: CSATGRAANEQFF
CDR3nt: TGCAGTGCTACCGGGAGGGCCGCAAATGAGCAGTTCTTC

d_gene: TRBD1
j_gene: TRBJ2-3
len: 15
v_gene: TRBV18
abundance: many
CDR3aa: CASSEPGQGPHTQYF
CDR3nt: TGTGCCAGCTCAGAACCGGGACAGGGTCCCCATACGCAGTATTTT

d_gene: NA
j_gene: TRBJ1-2
len: 11
v_gene: TRBV6-1
abundance: few
CDR3aa: CASSGGGSHTF
CDR3nt: TGTGCCAGCAGTGGTGGAGGAAGCCACACCTTC

d_gene: NA
j_gene: TRBJ2-7
len: 17
v_gene: TRBV7-8
abundance: few
CDR3aa: CASSLARTEWSSYEQYF
CDR3nt: TGTGCCAGCAGCTTAGCCAGGACGGAGTGGAGCTCCTACGAGCAGTACTTC

d_gene: NA
j_gene: TRBJ2-7
len: 13
v_gene: TRBV12-3/TRBV12-4
abundance: many
CDR3aa: CASSPFSSYEQYF
CDR3nt: TGTGCCAGCAGCCCTTTTAGCTCCTACGAGCAGTACTTC

d_gene: NA
j_gene: TRBJ1-2
len: 15
v_gene: TRBV4-1
abundance: many
CDR3aa: CASSRDGRTNYGYTF
CDR3nt: TGCGCCAGCAGCCGAGACGGGCGTACTAACTATGGCTACACCTTC

d_gene: NA
j_gene: TRBJ1-1
len: 13
v_gene: TRBV7-8
abundance: NA
CDR3aa: CASSLVMNTEAFF
CDR3nt: TGTGCCAGCAGCTTAGTTATGAACACTGAAGCTTTCTTT

d_gene: NA
j_gene: TRBJ2-7
len: 14
v_gene: TRBV12-3/TRBV12-4
abundance: NA
CDR3aa: CASSSPSSSYEQYF
CDR3nt: TGTGCCAGCAGTTCCCCTAGCAGCTCCTACGAGCAGTACTTC

d_gene: NA
j_gene: TRBJ2-2
len: 15
v_gene: TRBV12-3/TRBV12-4
abundance: many
CDR3aa: CASSSWVVNTGELFF
CDR3nt: TGTGCCAGCAGTTCGTGGGTAGTGAACACCGGGGAGCTGTTTTTT

d_gene: NA
j_gene: TRBJ1-1
len: 14
v_gene: TRBV12-3/TRBV12-4
abundance: NA
CDR3aa: CASSLQRGNTEAFF
CDR3nt: TGTGCCAGCAGTTTACAACGGGGGAACACTGAAGCTTTCTTT

d_gene: NA
j_gene: TRBJ1-2
len: 16
v_gene: TRBV7-9
abundance: few
CDR3aa: CASSSPDLGSGYGYTF
CDR3nt: TGTGCCAGCAGCTCCCCGGACCTGGGAAGCGGGTATGGCTACACCTTC

d_gene: TRBD2
j_gene: TRBJ2-3
len: 15
v_gene: TRBV10-3
abundance: few
CDR3aa: CAISDHSGRVDTQYF
CDR3nt: TGTGCCATCAGTGATCATAGCGGGAGGGTAGATACGCAGTATTTT

d_gene: NA
j_gene: TRBJ2-2
len: 15
v_gene: TRBV4-1
abundance: many
CDR3aa: CASSQVSSLAGELFF
CDR3nt: TGCGCCAGCAGCCAAGTATCTAGCCTCGCCGGGGAGCTGTTTTTT

d_gene: NA
j_gene: TRBJ1-4
len: 16
v_gene: TRBV6-5
abundance: many
CDR3aa: CASSKTGGRTNEKLFF
CDR3nt: TGTGCCAGCAGCAAGACGGGGGGCCGAACTAATGAAAAACTGTTTTTT

d_gene: NA
j_gene: TRBJ1-4
len: 12
v_gene: TRBV6-2/TRBV6-3
abundance: few
CDR3aa: CASSTGNEKLFF
CDR3nt: TGTGCCAGCAGTACGGGAAATGAAAAACTGTTTTTT

d_gene: TRBD2
j_gene: TRBJ2-1
len: 15
v_gene: TRBV23-1
abundance: NA
CDR3aa: CASLIRGLAGNEQFF
CDR3nt: TGCGCCTCCTTAATTCGGGGACTAGCGGGAAATGAGCAGTTCTTC

d_gene: NA
j_gene: TRBJ1-1
len: 12
v_gene: TRBV5-1
abundance: many
CDR3aa: CASSLEGTEAFF
CDR3nt: TGCGCCAGCAGCTTGGAGGGCACTGAAGCTTTCTTT